These 10 T cell receptor beta chains came from one sample sequenced in a study of T cell responses to AZD1222 COVID-19 vaccine. Clones were read by immunoSEQ multiplex PCR, and TCRdb kept only the in-frame ones, dropping some. The data contain about 130,000 clones, 90% to 95% of them singletons. Here the sequenced sample was peripheral blood, taken on day 0 of AZD1222 vaccination. These TCRs come from an adult in good health.

V is TRBV18 and J is TRBJ2-5, with TRBD1 as a possible D gene (6 bases). V dropped 2 bases and J dropped 3 bases, with 10 bases sitting between them. The germline gives CDR1 KGHSH, CDR2 LQKENI. The CDR3 is made up of 14 amino acids. CDR3 in amino acids: CASSPNEGEETQYF. CDR3 bases: TGTGCCAGCTCACCAAACGAGGGGGAAGAGACCCAGTACTTC. The whole variable domain, filled in from reference TRBV18 and TRBJ2-5, reads NAGVMQNPRHLVRRRGQEARLRCSPMKGHSHVYWYRQLPEEGLKFMVYLQKENIIDESGMPKERFSAEFPKEGPSILRIQQVVRGDSAAYFCASSPNEGEETQYFGPGTRLLVL.

The chain has TRBV28 and TRBJ1-4; 7 nucleotides line up with TRBD1. Germline V gives CDR1 MDHEN, CDR2 SYDVKM. CDR3 size: 20 residues. With 6 bases clipped from V and 0 bases from J, the junction kept 19 bases outside the gene matches. DNA for the CDR3: TGTGCCAGCAGCCGCTTTAGAGGACCGGGGACAGCGGCAACTAATGAAAAACTGTTTTTT. Amino acids: CASSRFRGPGTAATNEKLFF.

This chain joins TRBV10-3 and TRBJ1-2; perhaps TRBD1 as D (5 bases). V lost 7 bases and J lost 2, with 14 bases in between. The CDR3 loop spans 14 amino acids. Germline loops: CDR1 ENHRY, CDR2 SYGVKD. The CDR3 loop is CAITPHEGNYGYTF. The CDR3 bases are TGTGCCATCACCCCACACGAGGGGAACTATGGCTACACCTTC.

The chain couples TRBV14 to TRBJ2-1, with 9 bases aligning to TRBD2. Losses at the gene ends were 2 bases for V and 7 bases for J; bases not matched to a gene: 3. Germline assignment: CDR1 SGHDN and CDR2 FVKESK. CDR3 length: 14 amino acids. The CDR3 loop reads CASSQRSGGNEQFF. The CDR3 nucleotides read TGTGCCAGCAGCCAACGTAGCGGGGGTAATGAGCAGTTCTTC.

This clone is judged medium-sized. The chain carries TRBV12-3 or TRBV12-4 and TRBJ2-1, with D possibly being TRBD1 (5 bases). This CDR3 is 12 amino acids long. Trimming pared 5 bases from V and 12 bases from J, leaving 14 bases between. CDR3 amino acids: CASSTSGQRQFF. In DNA, the CDR3 is TGTGCCAGCAGTACTTCAGGGCAACGGCAGTTCTTC.

J is TRBJ2-1 and V is TRBV12-5; D may be TRBD1 or TRBD2 (5 bases each). The CDR3 contains 12 residues. V gave up 5 bases and J gave up 6 bases, with 8 bases separating them. Germline CDR1 reads LGHNT; CDR2 reads FRNRAP. For the CDR3, the DNA is TGTGCTAGTGGTGGGACGTCCAATGAGCAGTTCTTC. Its translation: CASGGTSNEQFF. The variable domain in full, with the rest retrieved from reference TRBV12-5 and TRBJ2-1, is DARVTQTPRHKVTEMGQEVTMRCQPILGHNTVFWYRQTMMQGLELLAYFRNRAPLDDSGMPKDRFSAEMPDATLATLKIQPSEPRDSAVYFCASGGTSNEQFFGPGTRLTVL.

The chain carries TRBV9 and TRBJ2-5, with D possibly being TRBD2 (7 bases). This CDR3 spans 14 amino acids. Germline CDR1 reads SGDLS; CDR2 reads YYNGEE. Trimming left V 3 bases short and J 3 bases short, with 12 bases between. The CDR3 sequence is CASSEGGHKETQYF. The CDR3 coding sequence is TGTGCCAGCAGCGAGGGGGGGCACAAAGAGACCCAGTACTTC.

The CDR3 nucleotides read TGTGCCAGCAGTGGGACCCAGTACTTC. It translates to CASSGTQYF. The chain is built from TRBV6-4 and TRBJ2-5; D ambiguous. Germline CDR1 MRHNA, CDR2 SNTAGT. The V end was cut by 4 bases, the J end by 7 bases, with 1 base between. The CDR3 runs 9 residues.

V gene TRBV19 combines with J gene TRBJ1-4; unclear D gene. V was trimmed by 7 bases and J by 4 bases, leaving 16 bases between them. Germline loops: CDR1 LNHDA, CDR2 SQIVND (reference sequence). The CDR3 is 15 amino acids. In nucleotides, the CDR3 is TGTGCCAGTACCCCATCCGGCAGTCTTAATGAAAAACTGTTTTTT. It specifies CASTPSGSLNEKLFF.

The chain combines TRBV13 with TRBJ1-3; D perhaps matches TRBD1 (5 bases). This CDR3 is 15 amino acids long. V shed 5 bases and J shed 2 bases, with 13 bases lying between them. Germline V lookup: CDR1 PRHDT, CDR2 FYEKMQ (reference sequence). The CDR3 reads CASSPTRGAGNTIYF. CDR3 coding DNA: TGTGCCAGCAGCCCGACGCGGGGGGCTGGAAACACCATATATTTT.